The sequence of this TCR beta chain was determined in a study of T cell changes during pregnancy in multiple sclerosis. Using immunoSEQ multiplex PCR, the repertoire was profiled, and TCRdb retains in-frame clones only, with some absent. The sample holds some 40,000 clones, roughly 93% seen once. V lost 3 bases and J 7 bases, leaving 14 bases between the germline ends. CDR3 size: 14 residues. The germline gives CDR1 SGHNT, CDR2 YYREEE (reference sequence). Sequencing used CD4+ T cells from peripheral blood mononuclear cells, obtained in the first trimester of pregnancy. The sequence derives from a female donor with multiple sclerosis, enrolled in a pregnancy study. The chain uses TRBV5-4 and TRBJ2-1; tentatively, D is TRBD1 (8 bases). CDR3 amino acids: CASSSTGGVNEQFF. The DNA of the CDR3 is TGTGCCAGCAGCTCAACAGGGGGGGTGAATGAGCAGTTCTTC.